The rows below give T cell receptor beta chains drawn from one sample of a study of metastatic and nonmetastatic thyroid tumors. MiXCR re-clonotyped the PCR reads for TCRdb. Here the sample spans some 33,000 clones, about a sixth being singletons. Sequenced sample: blood. The receptors here all came from a female donor with papillary thyroid cancer or a benign thyroid nodule (not recorded which). Some clones in this sample may be carry-over from other donors' samples. Both conserved end residues are trimmed from each CDR3. Only part of the rows carry a size: once, few, many, or a class if the clone is expanded.

v_call clone_size cdr3_aa
TRBV4-3 many ASSQISRDRGFNHGYT
TRBV30 . AWKEGSDAGELF
TRBV6-4 many ASRRAPEGNTEAF
TRBV18 many ASSPLASGNEQF
TRBV19 many ASSIVGGGSYEQY
TRBV5-1 many ASSLIGTANTEAF
TRBV5-4 many ASSLNDYNSPLH
TRBV28 medium-sized ASSFISFMEQY
TRBV27 many ASSRNNYEQY
TRBV5-1 many ASRKDREDEKLF
TRBV28 many ASSLPFSYGYT
TRBV18 . ASSGSKQREQY
TRBV5-4 many ASSFWTASTNTEAF
TRBV9 many ASSPGAYNEQF
TRBV5-1 many ASSLDTGRDTQY
TRBV6-1 medium-sized ASSLSEQY
TRBV3-1 many ASSQNSGTYEQY
TRBV27 many ASSHYTGELF
TRBV20-1 many SARDQSPGPDTQY
TRBV30 many AWRTGGFTEAF
TRBV4-2 once ASSQDMGGRGYNEQF
TRBV3-1 many ASSQESVTGGPEAF
TRBV4-1 many ASSQHRGRDEQY
TRBV9 many ASSVRDRGNEQY
TRBV5-4 many ASSLAVGGIDYGYT
TRBV9 many ASAQTGSSYEQY
TRBV5-4 few ASSLGPGADSNQPQH
TRBV6-1 many ASSVGGFSYEQY
TRBV6-4 many ASSDSTSKGGVGGNGKLF
TRBV29-1 many SVEDRTHSTLALYEQY
TRBV7-3 many ASSSTVRGNYNEQF
TRBV20-1 many SAARVDSGNTIY
TRBV6-1 . ASSEEPGGSYEQY
TRBV2 many ASAGYEQY
TRBV5-1 many ASSSTGTRPTEQY
TRBV4-3 many ASSQDSGGNTEAF
TRBV7-2 many ASSLEGQGYEQY
TRBV20-1 . ILLGSTEAF
TRBV6-4 few ASSGTIGAYNEQF
TRBV7-9 many ASSSYGEGEAF
TRBV6-1 medium-sized ASSKQGYEQF
TRBV6-1 few ASSDEGKGTIY
TRBV6-4 . ASSDTSWDTDTQY
TRBV6-2/TRBV6-3 few ASSIRATALYEQY
TRBV6-1 few ASSEDSTGANVLT
TRBV28 few ASSLELAGQGSYNEQF
TRBV10-1 . ASSQGRGLGGYT
TRBV7-2 many AGETGENTEAF
TRBV5-1 . ASGWDTTDTQY
TRBV7-2 . ASSPRQDLNTEAF
TRBV6-1 many ASSEGTENTEAF
TRBV6-2/TRBV6-3 many ASTPLAGDSYEQY
TRBV27 . ASSSWASGNYNEQF
TRBV6-1 many ASSDRGREKLF
TRBV6-1 many ASRLAGFNEQF
TRBV7-6 . ASSLGSQETQY
TRBV3-1 . ASSQVWGLDYGYT